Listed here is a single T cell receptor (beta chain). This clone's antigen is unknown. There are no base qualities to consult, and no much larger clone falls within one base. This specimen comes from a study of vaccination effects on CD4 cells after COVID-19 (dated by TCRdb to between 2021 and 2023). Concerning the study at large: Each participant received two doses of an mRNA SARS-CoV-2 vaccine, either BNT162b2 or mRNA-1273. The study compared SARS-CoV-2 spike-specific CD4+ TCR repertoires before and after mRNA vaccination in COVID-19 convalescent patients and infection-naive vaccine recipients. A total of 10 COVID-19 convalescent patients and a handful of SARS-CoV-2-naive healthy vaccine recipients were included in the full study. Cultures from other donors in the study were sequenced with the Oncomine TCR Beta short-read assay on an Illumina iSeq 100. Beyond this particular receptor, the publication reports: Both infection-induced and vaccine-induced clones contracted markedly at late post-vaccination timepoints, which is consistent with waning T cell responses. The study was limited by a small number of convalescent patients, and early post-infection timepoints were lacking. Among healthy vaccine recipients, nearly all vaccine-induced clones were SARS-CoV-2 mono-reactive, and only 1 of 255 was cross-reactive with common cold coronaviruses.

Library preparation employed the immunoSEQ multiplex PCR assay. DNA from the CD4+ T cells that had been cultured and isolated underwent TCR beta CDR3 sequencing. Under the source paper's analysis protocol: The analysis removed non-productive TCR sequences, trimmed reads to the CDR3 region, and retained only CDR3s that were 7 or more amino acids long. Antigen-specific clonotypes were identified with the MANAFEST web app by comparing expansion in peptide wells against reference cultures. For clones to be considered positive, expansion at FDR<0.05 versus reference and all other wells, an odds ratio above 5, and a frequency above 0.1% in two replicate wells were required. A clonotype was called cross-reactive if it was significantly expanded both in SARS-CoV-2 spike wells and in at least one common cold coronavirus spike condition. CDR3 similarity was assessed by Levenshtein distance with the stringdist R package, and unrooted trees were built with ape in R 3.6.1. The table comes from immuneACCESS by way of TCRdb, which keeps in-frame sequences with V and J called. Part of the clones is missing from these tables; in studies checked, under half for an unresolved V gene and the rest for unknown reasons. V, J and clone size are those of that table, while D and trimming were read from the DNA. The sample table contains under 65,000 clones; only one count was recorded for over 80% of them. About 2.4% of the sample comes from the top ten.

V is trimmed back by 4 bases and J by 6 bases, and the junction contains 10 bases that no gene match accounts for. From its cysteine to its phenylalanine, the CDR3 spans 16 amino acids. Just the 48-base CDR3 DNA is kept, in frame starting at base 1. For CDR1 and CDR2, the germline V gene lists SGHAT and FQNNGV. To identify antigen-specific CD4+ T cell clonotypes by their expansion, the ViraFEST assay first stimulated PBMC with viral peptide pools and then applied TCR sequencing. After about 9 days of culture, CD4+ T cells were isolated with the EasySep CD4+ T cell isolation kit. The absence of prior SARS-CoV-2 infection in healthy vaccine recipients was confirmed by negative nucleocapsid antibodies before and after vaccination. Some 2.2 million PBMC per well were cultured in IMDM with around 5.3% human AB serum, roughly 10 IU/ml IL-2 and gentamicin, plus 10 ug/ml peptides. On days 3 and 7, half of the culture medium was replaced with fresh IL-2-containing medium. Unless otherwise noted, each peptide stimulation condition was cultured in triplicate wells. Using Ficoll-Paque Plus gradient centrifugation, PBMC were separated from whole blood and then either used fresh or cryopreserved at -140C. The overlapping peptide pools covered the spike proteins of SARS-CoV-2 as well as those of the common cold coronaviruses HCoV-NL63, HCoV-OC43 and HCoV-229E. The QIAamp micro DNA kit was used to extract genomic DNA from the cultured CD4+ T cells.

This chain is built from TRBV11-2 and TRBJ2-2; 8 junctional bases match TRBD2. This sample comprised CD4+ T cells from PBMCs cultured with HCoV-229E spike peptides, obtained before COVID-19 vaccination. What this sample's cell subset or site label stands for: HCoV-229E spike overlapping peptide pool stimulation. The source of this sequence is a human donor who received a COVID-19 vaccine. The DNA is TGTGCCAGCAGCTCACTACGCGGGGGGTCGGCCGGGGAGCTGTTTTTT. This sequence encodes CASSSLRGGSAGELFF. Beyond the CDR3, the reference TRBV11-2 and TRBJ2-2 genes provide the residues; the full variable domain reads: EAGVAQSPRYKIIEKRQSVAFWCNPISGHATLYWYQQILGQGPKLLIQFQNNGVVDDSQLPKDRFSAERLKGVDSTLKIQPAKLEDSAVYLCASSSLRGGSAGELFFGEGSRLTVL.